This T cell receptor (beta chain) was sequenced for a study of blood T cell repertoires in COVID-19. This CDR3 region has 15 residues. Germline lookup yields CDR1 MNHNS and CDR2 SASEGT. A remark on this clone: At one boundary the junction diverges from the germline segment, which might be a read error.

The repertoire was sequenced with immunoSEQ multiplex PCR; TCRdb's copy has only in-frame clones and lacks some. The table includes roughly 60,000 clones, approximately 86% detected once. The chain combines TRBV6-1 with TRBJ1-2, with TRBD1 matching over 12 bases. The sample comprised peripheral blood. The sequence was collected from a human donor with active COVID-19. The donor label of this sample is uncertain. The CDR3 loop is CASSEGTGGNYGYTF. The DNA of the CDR3 is TGTGCCAGCAGCGAAGGGACAGGGGGCAACTATGGCTACACCTTC.